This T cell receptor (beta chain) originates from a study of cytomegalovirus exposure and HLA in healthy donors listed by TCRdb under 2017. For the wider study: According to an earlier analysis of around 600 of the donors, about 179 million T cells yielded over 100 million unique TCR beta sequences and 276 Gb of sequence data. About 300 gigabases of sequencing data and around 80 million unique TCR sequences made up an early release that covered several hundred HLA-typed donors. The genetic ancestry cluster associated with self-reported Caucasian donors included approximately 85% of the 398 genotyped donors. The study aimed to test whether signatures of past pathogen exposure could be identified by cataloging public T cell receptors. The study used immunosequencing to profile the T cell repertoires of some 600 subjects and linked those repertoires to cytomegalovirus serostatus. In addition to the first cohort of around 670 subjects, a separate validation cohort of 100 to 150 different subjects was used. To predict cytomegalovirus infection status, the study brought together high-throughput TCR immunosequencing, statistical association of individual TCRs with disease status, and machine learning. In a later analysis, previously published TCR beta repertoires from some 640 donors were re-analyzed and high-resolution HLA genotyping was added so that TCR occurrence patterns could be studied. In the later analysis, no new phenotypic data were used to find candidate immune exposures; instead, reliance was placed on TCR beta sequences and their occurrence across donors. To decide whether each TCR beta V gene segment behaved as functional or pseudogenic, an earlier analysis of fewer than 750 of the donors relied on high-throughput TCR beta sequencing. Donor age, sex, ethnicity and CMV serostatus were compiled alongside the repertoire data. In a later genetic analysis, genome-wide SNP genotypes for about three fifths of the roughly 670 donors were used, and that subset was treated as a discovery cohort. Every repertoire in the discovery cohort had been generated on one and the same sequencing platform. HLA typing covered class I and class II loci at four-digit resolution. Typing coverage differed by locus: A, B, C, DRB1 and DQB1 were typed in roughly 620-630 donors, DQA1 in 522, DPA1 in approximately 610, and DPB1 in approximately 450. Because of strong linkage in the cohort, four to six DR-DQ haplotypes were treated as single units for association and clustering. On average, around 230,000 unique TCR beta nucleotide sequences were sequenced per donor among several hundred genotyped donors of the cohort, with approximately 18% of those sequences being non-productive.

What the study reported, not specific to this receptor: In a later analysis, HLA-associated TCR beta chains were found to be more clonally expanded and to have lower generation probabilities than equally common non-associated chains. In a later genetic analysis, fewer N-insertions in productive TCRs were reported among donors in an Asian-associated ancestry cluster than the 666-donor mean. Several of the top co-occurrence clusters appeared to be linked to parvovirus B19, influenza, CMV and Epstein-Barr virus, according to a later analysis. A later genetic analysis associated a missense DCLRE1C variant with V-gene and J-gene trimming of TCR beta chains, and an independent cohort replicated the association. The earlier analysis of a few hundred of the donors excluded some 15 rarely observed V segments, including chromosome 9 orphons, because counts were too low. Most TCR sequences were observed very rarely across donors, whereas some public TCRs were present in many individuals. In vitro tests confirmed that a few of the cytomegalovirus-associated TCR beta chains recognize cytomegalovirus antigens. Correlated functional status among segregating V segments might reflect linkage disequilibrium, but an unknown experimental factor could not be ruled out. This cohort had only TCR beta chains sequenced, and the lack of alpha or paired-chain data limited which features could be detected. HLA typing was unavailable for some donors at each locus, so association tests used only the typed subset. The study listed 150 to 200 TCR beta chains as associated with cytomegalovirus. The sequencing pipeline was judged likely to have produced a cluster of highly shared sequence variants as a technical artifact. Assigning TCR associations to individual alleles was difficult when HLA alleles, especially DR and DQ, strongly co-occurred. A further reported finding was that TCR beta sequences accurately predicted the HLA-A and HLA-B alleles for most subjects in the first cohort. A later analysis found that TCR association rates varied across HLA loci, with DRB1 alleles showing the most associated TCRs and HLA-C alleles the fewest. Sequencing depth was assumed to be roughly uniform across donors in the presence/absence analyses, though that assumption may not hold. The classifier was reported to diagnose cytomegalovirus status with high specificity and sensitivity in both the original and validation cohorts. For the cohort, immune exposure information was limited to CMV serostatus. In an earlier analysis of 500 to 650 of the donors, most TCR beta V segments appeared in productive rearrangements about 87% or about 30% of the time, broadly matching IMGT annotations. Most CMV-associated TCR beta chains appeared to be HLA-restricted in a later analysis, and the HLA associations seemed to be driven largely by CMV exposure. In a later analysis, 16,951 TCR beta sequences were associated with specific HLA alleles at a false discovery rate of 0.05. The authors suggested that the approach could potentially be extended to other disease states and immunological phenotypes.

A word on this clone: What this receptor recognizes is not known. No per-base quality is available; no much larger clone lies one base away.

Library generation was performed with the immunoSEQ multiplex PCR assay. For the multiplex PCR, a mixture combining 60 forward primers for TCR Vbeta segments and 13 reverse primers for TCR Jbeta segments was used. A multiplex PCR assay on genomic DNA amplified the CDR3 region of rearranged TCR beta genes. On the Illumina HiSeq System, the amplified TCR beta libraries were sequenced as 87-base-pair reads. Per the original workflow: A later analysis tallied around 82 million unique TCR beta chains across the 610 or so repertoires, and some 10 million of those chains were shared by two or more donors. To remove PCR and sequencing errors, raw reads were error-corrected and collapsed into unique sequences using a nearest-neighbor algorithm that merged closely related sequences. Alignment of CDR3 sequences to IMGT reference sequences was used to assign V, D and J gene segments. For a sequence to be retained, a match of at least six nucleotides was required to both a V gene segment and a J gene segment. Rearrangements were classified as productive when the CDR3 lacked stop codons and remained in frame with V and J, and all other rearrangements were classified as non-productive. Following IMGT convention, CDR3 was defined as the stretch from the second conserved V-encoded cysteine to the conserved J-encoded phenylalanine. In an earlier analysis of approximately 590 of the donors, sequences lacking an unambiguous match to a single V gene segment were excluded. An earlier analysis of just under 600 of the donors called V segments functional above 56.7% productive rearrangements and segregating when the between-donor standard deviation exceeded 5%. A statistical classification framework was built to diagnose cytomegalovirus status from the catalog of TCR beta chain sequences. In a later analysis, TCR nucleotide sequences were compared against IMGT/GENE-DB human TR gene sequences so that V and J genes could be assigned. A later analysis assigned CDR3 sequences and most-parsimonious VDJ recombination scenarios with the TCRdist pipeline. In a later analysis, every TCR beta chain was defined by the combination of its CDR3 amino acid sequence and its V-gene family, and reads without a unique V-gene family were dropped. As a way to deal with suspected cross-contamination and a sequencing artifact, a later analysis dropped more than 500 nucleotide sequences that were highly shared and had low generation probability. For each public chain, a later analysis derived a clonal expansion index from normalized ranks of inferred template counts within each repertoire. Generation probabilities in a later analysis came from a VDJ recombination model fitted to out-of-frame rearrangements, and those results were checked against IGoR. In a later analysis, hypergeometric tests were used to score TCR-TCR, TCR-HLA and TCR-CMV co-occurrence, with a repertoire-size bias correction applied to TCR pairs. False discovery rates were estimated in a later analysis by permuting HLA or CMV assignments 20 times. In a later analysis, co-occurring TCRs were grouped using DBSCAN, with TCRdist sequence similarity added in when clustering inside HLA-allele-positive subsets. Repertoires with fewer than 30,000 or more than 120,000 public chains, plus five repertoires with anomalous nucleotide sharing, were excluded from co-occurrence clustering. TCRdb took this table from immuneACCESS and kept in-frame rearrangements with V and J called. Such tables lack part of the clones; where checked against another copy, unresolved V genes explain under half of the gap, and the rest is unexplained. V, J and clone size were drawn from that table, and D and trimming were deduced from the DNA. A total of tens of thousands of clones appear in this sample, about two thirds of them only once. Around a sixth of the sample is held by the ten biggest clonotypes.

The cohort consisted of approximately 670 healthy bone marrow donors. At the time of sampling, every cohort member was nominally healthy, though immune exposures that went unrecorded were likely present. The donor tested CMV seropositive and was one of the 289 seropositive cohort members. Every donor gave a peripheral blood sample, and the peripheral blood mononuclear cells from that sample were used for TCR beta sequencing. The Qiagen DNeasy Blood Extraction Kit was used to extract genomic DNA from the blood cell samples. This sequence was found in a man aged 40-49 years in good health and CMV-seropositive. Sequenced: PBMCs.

Here the CDR3 is given as CASSLGTGGPYEQYF. The nucleotide sequence is TGTGCCAGCAGCTTAGGGACAGGGGGACCATACGAGCAGTACTTC. This receptor chain uses TRBV7-3 and TRBJ2-7, with 11 junctional bases fitting TRBD1. Spanning cysteine to phenylalanine, the CDR3 consists of 15 amino acids. Only the CDR3 region is kept as DNA, spanning 45 bases read in frame from base 1. CDR1 and CDR2 are drawn from the germline V gene: SGHTA, FQGTGA. After removal of 2 bases from V and 4 bases from J, the junction retains 4 bases not matched to a gene.